The entry below describes one TCR beta chain. The data were taken from a study of blood T cell repertoires in COVID-19. Study background: Sources were T cells, B-cell-depleted T cells, or PBMCs; the material itself was cDNA or gDNA.

Followed over time, Seattle patients had been enrolled while infection was active. The CDR3 consists of 17 residues. V gave up 3 bases and J gave up 2 bases, with 18 bases separating them. Germline V CDR1 and CDR2: SGHNT, YYREEE (reference sequence). In the authors' workflow: For nucleated cells, counts were estimated from reference gene primer amplification. Repertoires were generated with immunoSEQ multiplex PCR, while TCRdb's copy carries only in-frame clones and drops some. V and J calls plus clone size are reproduced from that table; the DNA served to infer D and trimming. The table lists roughly 200,000 clones, around 83% of them singletons.

This chain joins TRBV5-4 and TRBJ1-3; possible D gene TRBD1, 5 bases. The TCR was taken from a woman aged 80 or over with COVID-19, enrolled during active disease. Sequenced: peripheral blood. The CDR3 loop is CASSSQTALIPGNTIYF. As DNA, the CDR3 is TGTGCCAGCAGCTCGCAGACAGCGCTCATCCCTGGAAACACCATATATTTT.